The subject of this entry is one T cell receptor (beta chain). The CDR3 has 17 amino acids. Germline loops: CDR1 MGHRA, CDR2 YSYEKL. The V gene end was trimmed by 1 base and the J gene end by 2 bases; junction bases not matched to a gene: 9. The data were taken from a study of blood T cell repertoires in COVID-19. Study details: The study drew acute and convalescent COVID-19 samples from the United States, Italy and Spain. PBMCs, B-cell-depleted T cells, or T cells provided the cDNA or gDNA that made up the material.

Libraries were prepared by immunoSEQ multiplex PCR; TCRdb keeps only in-frame clonotypes and omits some of them. The sample lists approximately 670,000 clones, approximately 90% occurring once. The genes are TRBV4-1 and TRBJ1-2; 8 nucleotides match TRBD1. The receptor's source is a woman under 30 with acute or convalescent COVID-19. The sequenced material came from peripheral blood. The CDR3 is CASSQAGRTGSNYGYTF. As DNA, the CDR3 is TGCGCCAGCAGCCAAGCCGGTAGGACAGGGTCCAACTATGGCTACACCTTC.